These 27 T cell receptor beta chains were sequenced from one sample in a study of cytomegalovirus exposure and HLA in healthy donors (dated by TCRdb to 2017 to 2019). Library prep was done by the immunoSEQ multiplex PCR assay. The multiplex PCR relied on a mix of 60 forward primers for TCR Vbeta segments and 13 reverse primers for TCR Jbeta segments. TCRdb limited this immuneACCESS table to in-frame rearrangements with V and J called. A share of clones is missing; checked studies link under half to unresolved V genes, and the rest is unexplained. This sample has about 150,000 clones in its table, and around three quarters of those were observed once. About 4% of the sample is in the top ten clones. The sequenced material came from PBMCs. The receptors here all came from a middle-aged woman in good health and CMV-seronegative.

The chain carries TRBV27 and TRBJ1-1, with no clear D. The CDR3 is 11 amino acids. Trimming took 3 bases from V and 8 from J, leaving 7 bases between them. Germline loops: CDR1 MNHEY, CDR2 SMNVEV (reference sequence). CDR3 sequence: CASSFLGEAFF. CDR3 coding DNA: TGTGCCAGCAGTTTTCTGGGCGAAGCTTTCTTT.

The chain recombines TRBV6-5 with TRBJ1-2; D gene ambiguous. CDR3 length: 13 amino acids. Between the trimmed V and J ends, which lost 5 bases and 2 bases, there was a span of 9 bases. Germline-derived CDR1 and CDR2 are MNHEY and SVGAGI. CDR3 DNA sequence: TGTGCCAGCAGTGTCTCAGAAAACTATGGCTACACCTTC. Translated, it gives CASSVSENYGYTF.

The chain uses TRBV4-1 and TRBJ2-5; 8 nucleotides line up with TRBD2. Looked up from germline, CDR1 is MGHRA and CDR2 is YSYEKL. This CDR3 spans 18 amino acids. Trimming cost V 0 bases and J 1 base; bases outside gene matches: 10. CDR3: CASSQDMEVAGPQETQYF. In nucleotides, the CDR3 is TGCGCCAGCAGCCAAGATATGGAAGTAGCGGGGCCCCAAGAGACCCAGTACTTC.

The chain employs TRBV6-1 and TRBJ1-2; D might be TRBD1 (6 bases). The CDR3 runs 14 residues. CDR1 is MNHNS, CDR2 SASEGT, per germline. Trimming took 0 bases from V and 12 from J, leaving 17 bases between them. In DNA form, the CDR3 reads TGTGCCAGCAGTGAAGCGGGGGCAGGGGCAAGAGACACCTTC. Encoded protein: CASSEAGAGARDTF.

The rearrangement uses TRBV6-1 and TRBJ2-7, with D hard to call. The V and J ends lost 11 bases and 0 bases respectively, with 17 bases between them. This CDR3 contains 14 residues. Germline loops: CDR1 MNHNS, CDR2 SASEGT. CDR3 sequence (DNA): TGTGCCTCCTACTCCGATTCAATCTCCTACGAGCAGTACTTC. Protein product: CASYSDSISYEQYF.

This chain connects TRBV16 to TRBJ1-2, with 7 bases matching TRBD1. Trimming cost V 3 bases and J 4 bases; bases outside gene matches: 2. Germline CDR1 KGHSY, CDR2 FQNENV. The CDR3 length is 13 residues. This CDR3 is CASSHGTVYGYTF. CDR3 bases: TGTGCCAGCAGCCACGGGACAGTCTATGGCTACACCTTC. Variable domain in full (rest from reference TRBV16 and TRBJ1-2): GEEVAQTPKHLVRGEGQKAKLYCAPIKGHSYVFWYQQVLKNEFKFLISFQNENVFDETGMPKERFSAKCLPNSPCSLEIQATKLEDSAVYFCASSHGTVYGYTFGSGTRLTVV.

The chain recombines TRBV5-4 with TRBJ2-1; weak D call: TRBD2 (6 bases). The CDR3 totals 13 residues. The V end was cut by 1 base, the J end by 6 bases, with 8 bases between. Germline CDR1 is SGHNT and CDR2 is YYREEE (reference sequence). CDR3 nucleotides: TGTGCCAGCAGCTTGCCCGGGAGCAATGAGCAGTTCTTC. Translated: CASSLPGSNEQFF.

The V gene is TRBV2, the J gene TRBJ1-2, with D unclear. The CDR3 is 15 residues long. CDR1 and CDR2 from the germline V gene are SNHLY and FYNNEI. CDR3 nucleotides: TGTGGGACTTCTATAGAGCGCGGACCGTTCTATGGCTACACCTTC. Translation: CGTSIERGPFYGYTF.

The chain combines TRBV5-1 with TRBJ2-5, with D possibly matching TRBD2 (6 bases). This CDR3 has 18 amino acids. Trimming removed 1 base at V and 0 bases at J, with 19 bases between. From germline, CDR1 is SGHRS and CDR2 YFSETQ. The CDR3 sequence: CASSLRGSGGIYQETQYF. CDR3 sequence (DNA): TGCGCCAGCAGCTTGAGGGGATCGGGCGGGATCTACCAAGAGACCCAGTACTTC. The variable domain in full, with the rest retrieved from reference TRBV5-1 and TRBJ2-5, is KAGVTQTPRYLIKTRGQQVTLSCSPISGHRSVSWYQQTPGQGLQFLFEYFSETQRNKGNFPGRFSGRQFSNSRSEMNVSTLELGDSALYLCASSLRGSGGIYQETQYFGPGTRLLVL.

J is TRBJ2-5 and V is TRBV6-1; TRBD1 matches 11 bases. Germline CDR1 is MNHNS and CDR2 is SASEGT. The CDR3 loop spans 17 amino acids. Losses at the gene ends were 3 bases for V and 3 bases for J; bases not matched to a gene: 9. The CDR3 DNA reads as TGTGCCAGCAGTGAGGGGGCGGGACAGGGGGGAAAAGAGACCCAGTACTTC. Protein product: CASSEGAGQGGKETQYF.

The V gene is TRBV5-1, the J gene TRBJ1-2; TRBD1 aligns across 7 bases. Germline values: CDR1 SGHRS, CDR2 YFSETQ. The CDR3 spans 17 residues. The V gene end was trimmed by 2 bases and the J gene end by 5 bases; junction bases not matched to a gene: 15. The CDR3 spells CASSLHPGQPSVYGYTF. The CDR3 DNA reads TGCGCCAGCAGCTTACACCCGGGACAGCCCTCGGTATATGGCTACACCTTC.

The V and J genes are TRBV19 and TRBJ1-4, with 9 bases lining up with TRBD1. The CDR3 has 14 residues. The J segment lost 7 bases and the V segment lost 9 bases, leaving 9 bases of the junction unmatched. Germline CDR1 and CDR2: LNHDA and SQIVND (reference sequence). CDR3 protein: CASSGWGQGEKLFF. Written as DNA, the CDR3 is TGTGCCAGCAGTGGGTGGGGACAGGGTGAAAAACTGTTTTTT.

This CDR3 is CASSFSSTDTQYF. In DNA form, the CDR3 reads TGTGCCAGCAGCTTTAGTTCCACAGATACGCAGTATTTT. V is TRBV5-6 and J is TRBJ2-3; D gene ambiguous. The CDR3 runs to 13 residues. V lost 2 bases and J lost 2, with 6 bases in between. CDR1 is SGHDT and CDR2 is YYEEEE in the germline V gene.

The CDR3 reads CASSPQGRNEKLFF. CDR3 coding DNA: TGTGCCAGCAGCCCCCAGGGTCGTAATGAAAAACTGTTTTTT. The chain carries TRBV7-9 and TRBJ1-4; perhaps TRBD1 as D (5 bases). Germline loops: CDR1 SEHNR, CDR2 FQNEAQ (reference sequence). The CDR3 runs to 14 residues. V gave up 5 bases and J gave up 4 bases, with 11 bases separating them.

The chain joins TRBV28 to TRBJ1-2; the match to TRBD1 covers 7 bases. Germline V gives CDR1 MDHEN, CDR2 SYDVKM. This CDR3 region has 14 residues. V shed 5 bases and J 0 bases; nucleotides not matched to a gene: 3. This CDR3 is CASSIGTANYGYTF. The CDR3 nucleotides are TGTGCCAGCAGTATCGGGACAGCTAACTATGGCTACACCTTC.

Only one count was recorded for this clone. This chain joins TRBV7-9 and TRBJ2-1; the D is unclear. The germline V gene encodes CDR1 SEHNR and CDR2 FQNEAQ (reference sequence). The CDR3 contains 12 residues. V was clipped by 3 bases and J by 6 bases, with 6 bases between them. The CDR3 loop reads CASSFIGNEQFF. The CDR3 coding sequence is TGTGCCAGCAGCTTCATCGGCAATGAGCAGTTCTTC.

The CDR3 sequence is CASLRTSAPYEQYF. The CDR3 DNA follows: TGCGCCAGCCTTAGGACTAGCGCTCCCTACGAGCAGTACTTC. The rearrangement joins TRBV10-2 to TRBJ2-7; 9 bases map to TRBD2. Looked up from germline, CDR1 is WSHSY and CDR2 is SAAADI. Losses at the gene ends were 8 bases for V and 2 bases for J; bases not matched to a gene: 7. The length of the CDR3 is 14 residues.

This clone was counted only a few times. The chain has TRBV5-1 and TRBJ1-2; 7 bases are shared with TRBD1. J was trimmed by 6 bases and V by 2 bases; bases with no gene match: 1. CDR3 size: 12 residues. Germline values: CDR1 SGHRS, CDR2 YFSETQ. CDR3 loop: CASSFQGDGYTF. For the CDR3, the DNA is TGCGCCAGCAGCTTCCAGGGGGATGGCTACACCTTC.

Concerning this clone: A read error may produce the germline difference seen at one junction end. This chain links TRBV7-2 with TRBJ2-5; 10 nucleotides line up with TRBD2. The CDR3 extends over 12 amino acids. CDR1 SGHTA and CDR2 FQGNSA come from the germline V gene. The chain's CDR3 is CASSPRTSGPNF. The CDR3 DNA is TGTGCCAGCAGCCCCCGGACTAGCGGCCCCAACTTC.

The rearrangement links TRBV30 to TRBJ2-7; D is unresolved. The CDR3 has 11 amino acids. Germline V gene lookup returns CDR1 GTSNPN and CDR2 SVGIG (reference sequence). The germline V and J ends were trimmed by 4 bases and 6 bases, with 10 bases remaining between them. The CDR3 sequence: CAWTVGPEQYF. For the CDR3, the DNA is TGTGCCTGGACCGTGGGCCCCGAGCAGTACTTC.

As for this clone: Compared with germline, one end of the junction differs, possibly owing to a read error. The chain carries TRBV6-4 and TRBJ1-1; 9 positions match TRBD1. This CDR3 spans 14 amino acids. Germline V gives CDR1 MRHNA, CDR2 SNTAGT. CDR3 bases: TGTGCCAGCAGTGGCGACAGGGGGAACACTGAAGTTTTCTTT. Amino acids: CASSGDRGNTEVFF.

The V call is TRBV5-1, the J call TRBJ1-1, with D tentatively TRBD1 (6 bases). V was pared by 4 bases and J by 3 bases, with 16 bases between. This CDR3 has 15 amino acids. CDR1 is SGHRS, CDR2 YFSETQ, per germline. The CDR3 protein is CASSRSGGAYTEAFF. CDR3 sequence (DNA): TGCGCCAGCAGCCGTTCCGGGGGGGCCTACACTGAAGCTTTCTTT.

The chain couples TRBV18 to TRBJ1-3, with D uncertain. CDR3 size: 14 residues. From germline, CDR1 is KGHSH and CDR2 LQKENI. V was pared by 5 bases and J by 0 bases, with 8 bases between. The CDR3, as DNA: TGTGCCAGCTCATTACAGAGCTCTGGAAACACCATATATTTT. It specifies CASSLQSSGNTIYF. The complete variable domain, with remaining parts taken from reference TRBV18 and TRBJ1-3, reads NAGVMQNPRHLVRRRGQEARLRCSPMKGHSHVYWYRQLPEEGLKFMVYLQKENIIDESGMPKERFSAEFPKEGPSILRIQQVVRGDSAAYFCASSLQSSGNTIYFGEGSWLTVV.

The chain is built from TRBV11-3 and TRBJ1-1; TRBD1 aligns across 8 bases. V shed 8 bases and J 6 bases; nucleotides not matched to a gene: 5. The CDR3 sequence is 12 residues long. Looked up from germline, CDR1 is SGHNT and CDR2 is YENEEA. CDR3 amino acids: CASGRGLAEAFF. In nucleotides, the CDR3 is TGTGCCAGCGGCAGGGGGCTCGCTGAAGCTTTCTTT.

In nucleotides, the CDR3 is TGTGCCAGCCAGACGGGACAGGGGTTTTTCACTGAAGCTTTCTTT. It is translated as CASQTGQGFFTEAFF. The V call is TRBV27, the J call TRBJ1-1; 10 nucleotides align to TRBD1. This CDR3 comprises 15 residues. J gave up 4 bases and V 8 bases, and 10 bases lay outside the gene matches. The germline V gene encodes CDR1 MNHEY and CDR2 SMNVEV (reference sequence).

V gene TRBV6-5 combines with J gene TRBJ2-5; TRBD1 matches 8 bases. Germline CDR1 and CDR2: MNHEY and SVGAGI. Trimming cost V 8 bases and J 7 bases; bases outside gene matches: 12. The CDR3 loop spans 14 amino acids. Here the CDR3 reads CASLAQGAPMTQYF. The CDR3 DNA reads TGTGCCAGCCTCGCCCAGGGGGCCCCGATGACCCAGTACTTC.

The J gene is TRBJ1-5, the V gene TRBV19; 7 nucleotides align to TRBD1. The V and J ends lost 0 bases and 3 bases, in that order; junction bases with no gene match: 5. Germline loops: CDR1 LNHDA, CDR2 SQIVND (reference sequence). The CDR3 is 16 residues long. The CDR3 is CASSIEGQTLNQPQHF. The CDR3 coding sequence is TGTGCCAGTAGTATAGAGGGACAGACCCTCAATCAGCCCCAGCATTTT.